This TCR beta chain is from a study of T-cell memory formation after mild COVID-19. Study in general: Largely, TCR clusters stayed within a single donor.

General study results and limits: CD4+ contracting clones were found mainly in CM and EM, and CD8+ ones in EMRA.

A remark on this clonotype: What it recognizes is unknown.

TCRdb reprocessed the 5' RACE reads with MiXCR, giving one entry per CDR3 protein. The sample shows a few hundred thousand distinct CDR3 sequences, approximately 27% of them seen only once. This CDR3 comprises 16 residues. Germline V gene data show CDR1 as MNHEY and CDR2 as SMNVEV (reference sequence). J lost 9 bases, V lost 5 bases, and 15 bases had no gene match. Sequencing was carried out using PBMCs or a T cell subset sorted from them (not recorded which). This TCR came from an adult woman who had mild COVID-19 (a few samples of this study predate the infection). Cell type and time point are not known. J is TRBJ2-7 and V is TRBV27, with 11 bases aligning to TRBD2. The CDR3 sequence is CASSPPGLAAPTRQYF. CDR3 DNA sequence: TGTGCCAGCAGTCCTCCGGGACTAGCGGCACCTACGAGGCAGTACTTC.